The 27 T cell receptor beta chains below come from one sample, sequenced in a study of shared clonotypes between healthy human individuals. Method: immunoSEQ multiplex PCR; TCRdb's copy keeps in-frame clones and lacks some. Of over a million clones in the sample, around 82% are singletons; the top ten hold roughly 0.57%. Sequencing was done on a sample of memory CD4+ T cells from PBMCs. Stated subset: CD45RA-negative fraction. These receptors all come from a man aged 18 to 29 in good health. Some clones in this sample may be carry-over from other donors' samples.

With respect to this clone: The same CDR3 is also encoded by other DNA sequences in this sample. CDR3 amino acids: CASSLEGSTEAFF. CDR3 in DNA: TGTGCCAGCAGCTTAGAGGGGTCAACTGAAGCTTTCTTT. V gene TRBV7-9 combines with J gene TRBJ1-1, with D perhaps matching TRBD1 (5 bases). Germline loops: CDR1 SEHNR, CDR2 FQNEAQ (reference sequence). The CDR3 length is 13 residues. Trimming shortened V by 1 base and J by 5 bases, and 8 bases separated the two germline ends. Drawing the rest from reference TRBV7-9 and TRBJ1-1, the complete variable domain is DTGVSQNPRHKITKRGQNVTFRCDPISEHNRLYWYRQTLGQGPEFLTYFQNEAQLEKSRLLSDRFSAERPKGSFSTLEIQRTEQGDSAMYLCASSLEGSTEAFFGQGTRLTVV.

The chain links TRBV29-1 to TRBJ1-2; 7 nucleotides align to TRBD1. The CDR3 totals 13 residues. Germline V lookup: CDR1 SQVTM, CDR2 ANQGSEA. V shed 6 bases, J shed 6 bases, and the junction held 10 bases outside the gene matches. The CDR3 protein is CSVGQYRGDGYTF. The DNA of the CDR3 is TGCAGCGTGGGACAGTATAGGGGGGATGGCTACACCTTC.

CDR3 in amino acids: CASSLYTRTSGLQYNEQFF. The CDR3 bases are TGTGCCAGCAGTTTATATACAAGGACTAGCGGCCTCCAATACAATGAGCAGTTCTTC. This chain uses TRBV27 with TRBJ2-1; 10 bases agree with TRBD2. Per germline, CDR1 MNHEY and CDR2 SMNVEV (reference sequence). This CDR3 has 19 residues. The trim removed 1 base at V and 4 bases at J, leaving 13 bases unmatched.

V and J are TRBV27 and TRBJ1-2; 7 bases fit TRBD1. V dropped 6 bases and J dropped 4; count of bases not matched to a gene: 5. The CDR3 spans 13 residues. CDR1 and CDR2 (germline): MNHEY, SMNVEV (reference sequence). Here the CDR3 DNA reads TGTGCCAGCAGCCGACAGGGAGTCTATGGCTACACCTTC. Amino acids: CASSRQGVYGYTF.

The genes are TRBV2 and TRBJ1-4; 10 bases align to TRBD1. The V gene's germline CDR1 is SNHLY and CDR2 FYNNEI. Trimming took 4 bases from V and 7 from J; bases not matched to a gene: 6. The CDR3 is made up of 15 amino acids. CDR3: CASSVQGQGGEKLFF. DNA of the CDR3: TGTGCCAGCAGTGTTCAAGGACAGGGGGGTGAAAAACTGTTTTTT.

In DNA, the CDR3 is TGTGCCAGCAGTTTACACCCCCCGGGACTAGCGGGAGTAGATACGCAGTATTTT. Amino acids: CASSLHPPGLAGVDTQYF. This chain uses TRBV28 with TRBJ2-3, with 14 bases identical to TRBD2. The CDR3 contains 18 residues. V lost 2 bases, J lost 5 bases, and 9 bases stayed unmatched. Germline assignment: CDR1 MDHEN and CDR2 SYDVKM.

The chain employs TRBV6-5 and TRBJ2-1; a possible D gene is TRBD2 (6 bases). CDR3 length: 13 residues. Germline CDR1 and CDR2: MNHEY and SVGAGI. Trimming removed 6 bases from V and 6 bases from J, with 12 bases in between. The CDR3, as DNA: TGTGCCAGCAGAGTCGGGAGATTCAATGAGCAGTTCTTC. It codes for CASRVGRFNEQFF.

CDR3 coding DNA: TGCGCCAGCAGCCTGCCCTCGACAACTAGCCGCACCGGGGAGCTGTTTTTT. Translation: CASSLPSTTSRTGELFF. The rearrangement links TRBV5-1 to TRBJ2-2; the D gene is possibly TRBD2 (6 bases). The CDR3 totals 17 residues. Trimming stripped 4 bases from V and 4 bases from J, with 20 bases between. The germline gives CDR1 SGHRS, CDR2 YFSETQ.

The V and J genes are TRBV18 and TRBJ2-1, with TRBD1 identical over 9 bases. The CDR3 has 15 residues. The germline V gene has CDR1 KGHSH and CDR2 LQKENI. Losses at the gene ends were 2 bases for V and 8 bases for J; bases not matched to a gene: 7. As DNA, the CDR3 is TGTGCCAGCTCACCAGGACAGGGGACCCACCATGAGCAGTTCTTC. Translating gives CASSPGQGTHHEQFF.

This rearrangement joins TRBV7-2 to TRBJ2-7; the match to TRBD2 covers 11 bases. Germline CDR1 is SGHTA and CDR2 is FQGNSA. The J segment lost 0 bases and the V segment lost 5 bases, leaving 9 bases of the junction unmatched. The CDR3 runs to 17 residues. Here the CDR3 DNA reads TGTGCCAGCAGCCAAAGACTAGCGGGGCAACCCTCCTACGAGCAGTACTTC. Translating it yields CASSQRLAGQPSYEQYF.

The CDR3 spells CASSLRDTQYGYTF. CDR3 sequence (DNA): TGCGCCAGCAGCTTGCGGGACACTCAATATGGCTACACCTTC. This chain connects TRBV5-1 to TRBJ1-2, with a possible D match to TRBD1 (6 bases). Looked up from germline, CDR1 is SGHRS and CDR2 is YFSETQ. The CDR3 has 14 amino acids. Deletions cut 1 base from V and 5 bases from J, with 12 bases between.

J is TRBJ1-2 and V is TRBV2; D ambiguous. The CDR3 sequence is 15 residues long. CDR1 and CDR2 (germline): SNHLY, FYNNEI. V lost 1 base to trimming and J lost 7 bases, with 16 bases between them. This chain's CDR3 is CASSEGQPRVFGYTF. CDR3 sequence (DNA): TGTGCCAGCAGTGAAGGGCAGCCCCGGGTGTTTGGCTACACCTTC. Filled out from reference TRBV2 and TRBJ1-2, the complete variable domain reads EPEVTQTPSHQVTQMGQEVILRCVPISNHLYFYWYRQILGQKVEFLVSFYNNEISEKSEIFDDQFSVERPDGSNFTLKIRSTKLEDSAMYFCASSEGQPRVFGYTFGSGTRLTVV.

V and J are TRBV28 and TRBJ1-4; no reliable D call. This CDR3 spans 14 amino acids. Germline assignment: CDR1 MDHEN and CDR2 SYDVKM. V was pared by 4 bases and J by 12 bases, with 18 bases between. In DNA form, the CDR3 reads TGTGCCAGCAGTTATCCCGCAGTGGGAGAAGAACTGTTTTTT. This sequence encodes CASSYPAVGEELFF.

The V and J genes are TRBV10-1 and TRBJ2-7; a weak D match, TRBD2 (6 bases). V dropped 7 bases and J dropped 6 bases, with 16 bases sitting between them. Germline V gene sequence: CDR1 WNHNN, CDR2 SYGVQD (reference sequence). The length of the CDR3 is 13 residues. As DNA, the CDR3 is TGCGCCAGCAAGGTGGACGGGACTGGCGAGCAGTACTTC. This gives the protein CASKVDGTGEQYF.

The chain recombines TRBV5-1 with TRBJ1-2; unclear D gene. Trimming took 7 bases from V and 8 from J, leaving 15 bases between them. Germline CDR1 and CDR2: SGHRS and YFSETQ. This CDR3 spans 12 amino acids. CDR3 DNA: TGCGCCAGCTCGATGGGTAACGAGGGCTACACCTTC. Protein sequence: CASSMGNEGYTF.

This clone has a handful of counts. This rearrangement joins TRBV6-4 to TRBJ1-6, with 7 positions matching TRBD1. V gave up 8 bases and J gave up 5 bases; unmatched junction bases: 9. CDR1 is MRHNA, CDR2 SNTAGT, per germline. The CDR3 is 15 residues long. The CDR3 here is CASRLAGTDNSPLHF. DNA of the CDR3: TGTGCCAGCCGACTTGCCGGGACAGATAATTCACCCCTCCACTTT.

The gene calls are TRBV5-1 and TRBJ2-3; no clear D. The germline V gene encodes CDR1 SGHRS and CDR2 YFSETQ. Trimming stripped 2 bases from V and 5 bases from J, with 18 bases between. The CDR3 is made up of 16 amino acids. The CDR3 spells CASSFVWMGRIDTQYF. In DNA, the CDR3 is TGCGCCAGCAGCTTCGTTTGGATGGGTCGGATAGATACGCAGTATTTT.

The rearrangement uses TRBV5-8 and TRBJ2-4; possibly TRBD1 for D (6 bases). The CDR3 runs 13 residues. Germline loops: CDR1 SGHTS, CDR2 YDEGEE. V was trimmed by 5 bases and J by 6 bases, leaving 12 bases between them. The CDR3, as DNA: TGTGCCAGCAGGCCCACAGGGTTAAACATTCAGTACTTC. It yields the protein CASRPTGLNIQYF.

V gene TRBV5-1 combines with J gene TRBJ2-2, with D uncertain. The CDR3 extends over 12 amino acids. Trimming left V 1 base short and J 7 bases short, with 5 bases between. In germline, CDR1 is SGHRS, CDR2 YFSETQ. Here the CDR3 reads CASSLTVGELFF. DNA of the CDR3: TGCGCCAGCAGCTTGACAGTCGGGGAGCTGTTTTTT.

This chain joins TRBV6-1 and TRBJ2-2; either TRBD1 or TRBD2 may fit D (6 bases each). This CDR3 comprises 15 residues. Germline V gene lookup returns CDR1 MNHNS and CDR2 SASEGT. V lost 8 bases and J 0 bases, leaving 13 bases between the germline ends. DNA of the CDR3: TGTGCCAGCGCCCACGGGGGCGCGAACACCGGGGAGCTGTTTTTT. Translated: CASAHGGANTGELFF.

This sequence joins TRBV6-5 and TRBJ1-5; D ambiguous. This CDR3 contains 13 residues. V lost 6 bases and J 1 base, leaving 7 bases between the germline ends. CDR1 is MNHEY, CDR2 SVGAGI, per germline. The CDR3 sequence: CASSRRSNQPQHF. CDR3 in DNA: TGTGCCAGCAGCCGGCGAAGCAATCAGCCCCAGCATTTT.

V is TRBV6-5 and J is TRBJ1-1; D uncertain. This CDR3 has 16 residues. With 2 bases removed from V and 1 base from J, the gap between germline ends came to 14 bases. Germline V CDR1 and CDR2: MNHEY, SVGAGI. CDR3 nucleotide sequence: TGTGCCAGCAGTTACGCGCCGGGGAGAACGAACACTGAAGCTTTCTTT. It yields the protein CASSYAPGRTNTEAFF.

This clone was counted ten times or more. The J gene is TRBJ2-3, the V gene TRBV19, with 7 bases identical to TRBD2. The CDR3 contains 13 residues. The V gene end was trimmed by 8 bases and the J gene end by 6 bases; junction bases not matched to a gene: 8. Germline values: CDR1 LNHDA, CDR2 SQIVND (reference sequence). The CDR3, as DNA: TGTGCCAGTTCCGCGGGAGCCCCCGATACGCAGTATTTT. Translated, it gives CASSAGAPDTQYF.

Notes on this clone: Other DNA sequences in the sample encode the same CDR3. The chain has TRBV18 and TRBJ2-6; D remains unclear. The CDR3 has 16 amino acids. The V gene's germline CDR1 is KGHSH and CDR2 LQKENI. Between the trimmed V and J ends, which lost 0 bases and 4 bases, there was a span of 10 bases. The CDR3 region has the DNA TGTGCCAGCTCACCACCACCCGGGCGAGGGGCCAACGTCCTGACTTTC. Translated: CASSPPPGRGANVLTF.

This chain connects TRBV28 to TRBJ2-7; 11 bases line up with TRBD2. J lost 3 bases, V lost 9 bases, and 7 bases had no gene match. This CDR3 is 14 amino acids long. The germline CDR1 and CDR2 sequences are MDHEN and SYDVKM. Here the CDR3 DNA reads TGTGCCAGTCAGACTAGCGGGGCCTTCTACGAGCAGTACTTC. Translating gives CASQTSGAFYEQYF.

On this clone itself: This CDR3 is also generated by other DNA sequences in the sample. J is TRBJ1-1 and V is TRBV18; D unresolved. Trimming stripped 0 bases from V and 1 base from J, with 6 bases between. CDR3 length: 14 amino acids. Germline V gene lookup returns CDR1 KGHSH and CDR2 LQKENI. DNA for the CDR3: TGTGCCAGCTCACCACCCCCAGGGAACACTGAAGCTTTCTTT. Encoded protein: CASSPPPGNTEAFF.

The genes are TRBV7-3 and TRBJ2-3, with unresolved D. This CDR3 is built from 15 residues. V lost 3 bases, J lost 0 bases, and 10 bases lay in between. Looked up from germline, CDR1 is SGHTA and CDR2 is FQGTGA. The CDR3 loop is CASSLNPASTDTQYF. CDR3 coding DNA: TGTGCCAGCAGCTTGAACCCAGCGAGCACAGATACGCAGTATTTT.